This TCR beta chain was profiled in a study of CD4 T cells in relation to SARS-CoV-2 and coronaviruses. Study information: ViraFEST: approximately 10-day antigen culture of PBMCs, then TCR beta CDR3 sequencing. Crossreactive spike epitopes shared across donors were mapped to their HLA restriction. General study points: Monoreactive clones expanded significantly more to SARS-CoV-2 than crossreactive clones did.

Before the COVID-19 pandemic, during about 2011-2019, CD4+ T cells were taken from unexposed donors. CD4+ T cells were isolated from the cells after about nine days of culture. As cell numbers allowed, unexposed-donor CD4+ T cells faced SARS-CoV-2 S/N and four cold-coronavirus spikes. TCRdb keeps only in-frame clones here, not all; method: immunoSEQ multiplex PCR. The table shows around 25,000 clones, with about three quarters occurring only once. Remarks on this clone: The antigen is undetermined.

Trimming stripped 0 bases from V and 1 base from J, with 8 bases between. Germline V gene sequence: CDR1 LNHDA, CDR2 SQIVND (reference sequence). CDR3 length: 15 residues. The source of this sequence is a human donor in good health. Sequences were obtained from CD4+ T cells from PBMCs, cultured in vitro. The chain is built from TRBV19 and TRBJ2-3, with a weak D call TRBD2 (6 bases). CDR3 loop: CASSIDGGGTDTQYF. DNA for the CDR3: TGTGCCAGTAGTATAGATGGCGGGGGCACAGATACGCAGTATTTT.